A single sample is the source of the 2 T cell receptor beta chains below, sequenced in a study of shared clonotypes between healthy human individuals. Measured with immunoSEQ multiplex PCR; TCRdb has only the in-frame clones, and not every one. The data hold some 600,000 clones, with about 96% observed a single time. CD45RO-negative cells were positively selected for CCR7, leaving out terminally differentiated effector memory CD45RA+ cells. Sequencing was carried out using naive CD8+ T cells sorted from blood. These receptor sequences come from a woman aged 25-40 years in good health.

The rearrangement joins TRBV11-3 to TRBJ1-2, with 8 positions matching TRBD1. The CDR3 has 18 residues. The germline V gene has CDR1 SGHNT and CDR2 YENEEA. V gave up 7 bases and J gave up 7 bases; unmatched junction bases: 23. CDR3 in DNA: TGTGCCAGCATTGTTGGCCGGACAGGGAGTACCCCCGGCGGTGGCTACACCTTC. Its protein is CASIVGRTGSTPGGGYTF.

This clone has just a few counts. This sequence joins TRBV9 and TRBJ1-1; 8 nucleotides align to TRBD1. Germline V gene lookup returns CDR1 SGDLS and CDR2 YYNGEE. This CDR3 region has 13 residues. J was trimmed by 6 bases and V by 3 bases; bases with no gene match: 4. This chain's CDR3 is CASSGLTGAEAFF. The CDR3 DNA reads TGTGCCAGCAGCGGACTGACAGGGGCTGAAGCTTTCTTT.